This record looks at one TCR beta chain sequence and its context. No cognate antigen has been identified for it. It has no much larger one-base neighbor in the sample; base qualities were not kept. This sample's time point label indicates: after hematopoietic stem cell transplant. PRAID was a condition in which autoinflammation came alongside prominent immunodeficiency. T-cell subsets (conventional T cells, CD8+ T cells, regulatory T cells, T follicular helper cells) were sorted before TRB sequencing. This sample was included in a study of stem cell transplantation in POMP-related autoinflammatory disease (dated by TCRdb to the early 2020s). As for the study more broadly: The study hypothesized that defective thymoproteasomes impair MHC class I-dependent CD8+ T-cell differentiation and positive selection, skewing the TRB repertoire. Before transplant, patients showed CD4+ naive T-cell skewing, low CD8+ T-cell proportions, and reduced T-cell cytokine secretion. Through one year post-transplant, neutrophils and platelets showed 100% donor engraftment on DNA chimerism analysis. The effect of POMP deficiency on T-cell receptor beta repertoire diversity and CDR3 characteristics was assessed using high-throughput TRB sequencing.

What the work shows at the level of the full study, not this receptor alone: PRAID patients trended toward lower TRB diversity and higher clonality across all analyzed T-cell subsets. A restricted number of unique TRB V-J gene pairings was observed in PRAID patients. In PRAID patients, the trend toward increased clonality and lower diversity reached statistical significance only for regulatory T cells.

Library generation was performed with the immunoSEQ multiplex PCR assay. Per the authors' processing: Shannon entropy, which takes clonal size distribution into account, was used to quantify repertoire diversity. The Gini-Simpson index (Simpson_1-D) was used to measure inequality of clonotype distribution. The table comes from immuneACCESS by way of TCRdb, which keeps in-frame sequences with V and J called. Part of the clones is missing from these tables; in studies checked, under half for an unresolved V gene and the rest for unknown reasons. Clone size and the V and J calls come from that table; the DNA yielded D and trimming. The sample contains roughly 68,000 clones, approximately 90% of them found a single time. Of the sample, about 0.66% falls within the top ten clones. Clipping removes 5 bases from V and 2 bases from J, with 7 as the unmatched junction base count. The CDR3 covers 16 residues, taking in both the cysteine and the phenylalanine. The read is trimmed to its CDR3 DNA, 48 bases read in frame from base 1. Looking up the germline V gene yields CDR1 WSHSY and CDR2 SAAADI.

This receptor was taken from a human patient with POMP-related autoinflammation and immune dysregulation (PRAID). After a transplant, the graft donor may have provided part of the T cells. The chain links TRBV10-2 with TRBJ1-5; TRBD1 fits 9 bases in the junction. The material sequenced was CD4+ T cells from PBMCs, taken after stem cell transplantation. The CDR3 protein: CASSSGTGTGNQPQHF. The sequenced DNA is TGCGCCAGCAGTAGCGGGACAGGGACCGGCAATCAGCCCCAGCATTTT.